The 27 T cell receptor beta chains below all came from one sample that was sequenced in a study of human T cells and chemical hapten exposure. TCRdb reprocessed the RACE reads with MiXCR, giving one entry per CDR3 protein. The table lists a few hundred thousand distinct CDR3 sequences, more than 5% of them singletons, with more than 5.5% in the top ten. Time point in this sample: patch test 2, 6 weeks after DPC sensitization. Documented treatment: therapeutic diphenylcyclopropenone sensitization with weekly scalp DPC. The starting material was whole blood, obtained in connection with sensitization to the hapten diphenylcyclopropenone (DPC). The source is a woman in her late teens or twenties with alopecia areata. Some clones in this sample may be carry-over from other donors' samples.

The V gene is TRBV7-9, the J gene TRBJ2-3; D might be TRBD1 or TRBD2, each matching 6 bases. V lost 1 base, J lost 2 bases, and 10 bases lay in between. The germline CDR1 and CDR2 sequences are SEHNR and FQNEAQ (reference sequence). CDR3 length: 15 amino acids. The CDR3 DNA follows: TGTGCCAGCAGCTTAGAAGGGGGGTCCACAGATACGCAGTATTTT. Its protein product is CASSLEGGSTDTQYF.

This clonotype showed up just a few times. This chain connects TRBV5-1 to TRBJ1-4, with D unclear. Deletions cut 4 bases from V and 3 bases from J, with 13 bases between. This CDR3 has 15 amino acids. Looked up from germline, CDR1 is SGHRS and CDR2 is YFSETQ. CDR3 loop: CASSQPGTSNEKLFF. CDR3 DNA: TGCGCCAGCAGCCAACCGGGAACCTCTAATGAAAAACTGTTTTTT.

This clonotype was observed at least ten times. The DNA for the CDR3 is TGCAGCGTCGTTTCTTGGACAGCACTTTACAATGAGCAGTTCTTC. Protein product: CSVVSWTALYNEQFF. This chain uses TRBV29-1 with TRBJ2-1; a possible D gene is TRBD1 (6 bases). Trimming left V 6 bases short and J 4 bases short, with 19 bases between. CDR3 length equals 15 residues. Germline CDR1 reads SQVTM; CDR2 reads ANQGSEA.

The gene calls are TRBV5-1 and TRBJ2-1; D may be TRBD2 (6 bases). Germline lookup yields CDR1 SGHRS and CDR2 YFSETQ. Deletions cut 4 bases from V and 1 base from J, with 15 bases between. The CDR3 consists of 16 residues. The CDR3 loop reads CASSPGTDLSYNEQFF. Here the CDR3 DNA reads TGCGCCAGCAGCCCCGGGACTGACTTATCCTACAATGAGCAGTTCTTC.

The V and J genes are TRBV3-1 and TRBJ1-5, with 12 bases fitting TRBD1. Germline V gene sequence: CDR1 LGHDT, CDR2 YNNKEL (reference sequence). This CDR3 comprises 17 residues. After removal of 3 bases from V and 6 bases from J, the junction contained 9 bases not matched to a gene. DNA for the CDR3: TGTGCCAGCAGCCAGGCCACCGGGACAGGGGGCATTCAGCCCCAGCATTTT. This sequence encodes CASSQATGTGGIQPQHF.

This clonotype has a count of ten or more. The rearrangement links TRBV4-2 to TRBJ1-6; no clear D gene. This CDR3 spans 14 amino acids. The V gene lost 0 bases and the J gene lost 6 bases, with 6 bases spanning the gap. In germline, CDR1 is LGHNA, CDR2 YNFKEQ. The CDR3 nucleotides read TGTGCCAGCAGCCAAGAAGTAGTTAATTCACCCCTCCACTTT. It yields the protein CASSQEVVNSPLHF.

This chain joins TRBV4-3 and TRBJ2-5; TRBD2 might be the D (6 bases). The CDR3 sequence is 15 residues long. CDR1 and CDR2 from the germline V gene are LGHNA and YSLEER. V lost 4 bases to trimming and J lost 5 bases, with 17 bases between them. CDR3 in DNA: TGCGCCAGCAGCCGAAAGACGGGGGAAGTGGAGACCCAGTACTTC. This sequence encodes CASSRKTGEVETQYF.

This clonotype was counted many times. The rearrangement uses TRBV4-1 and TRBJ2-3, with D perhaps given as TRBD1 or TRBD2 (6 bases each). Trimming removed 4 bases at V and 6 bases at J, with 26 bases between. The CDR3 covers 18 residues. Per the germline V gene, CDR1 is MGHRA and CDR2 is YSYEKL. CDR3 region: CASSLYSAPGAWVDTQYF. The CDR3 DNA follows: TGCGCCAGCAGCCTCTACTCAGCCCCGGGGGCTTGGGTGGATACGCAGTATTTT.

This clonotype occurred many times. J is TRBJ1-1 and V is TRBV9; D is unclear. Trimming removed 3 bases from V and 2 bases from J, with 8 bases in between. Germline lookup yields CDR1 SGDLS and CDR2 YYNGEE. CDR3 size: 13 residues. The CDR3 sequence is CASSAVANTEAFF. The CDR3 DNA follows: TGTGCCAGCAGCGCCGTGGCTAACACTGAAGCTTTCTTT.

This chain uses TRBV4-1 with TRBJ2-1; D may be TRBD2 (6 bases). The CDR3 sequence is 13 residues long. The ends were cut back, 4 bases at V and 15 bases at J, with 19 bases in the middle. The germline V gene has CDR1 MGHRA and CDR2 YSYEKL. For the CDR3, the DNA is TGCGCCAGCAGCCCACGGGACTCTCCCTTCCGGTTCTTC. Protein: CASSPRDSPFRFF.

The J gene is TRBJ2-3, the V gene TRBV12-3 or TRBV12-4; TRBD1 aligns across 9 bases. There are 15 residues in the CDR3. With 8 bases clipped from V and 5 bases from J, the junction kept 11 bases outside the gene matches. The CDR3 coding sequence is TGTGCCAGCGGGGGGACAGGGCTTAGGCTAGATACGCAGTATTTT. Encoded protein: CASGGTGLRLDTQYF.

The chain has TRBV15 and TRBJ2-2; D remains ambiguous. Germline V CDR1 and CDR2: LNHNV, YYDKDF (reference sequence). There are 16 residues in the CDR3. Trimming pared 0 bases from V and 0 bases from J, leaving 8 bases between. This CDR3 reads CATSREAATNTGELFF. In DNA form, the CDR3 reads TGTGCCACCAGCAGAGAAGCAGCCACGAACACCGGGGAGCTGTTTTTT. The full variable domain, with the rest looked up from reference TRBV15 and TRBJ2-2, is DAMVIQNPRYQVTQFGKPVTLSCSQTLNHNVMYWYQQKSSQAPKLLFHYYDKDFNNEADTPDNFQSRRPNTSFCFLDIRSPGLGDTAMYLCATSREAATNTGELFFGEGSRLTVL.

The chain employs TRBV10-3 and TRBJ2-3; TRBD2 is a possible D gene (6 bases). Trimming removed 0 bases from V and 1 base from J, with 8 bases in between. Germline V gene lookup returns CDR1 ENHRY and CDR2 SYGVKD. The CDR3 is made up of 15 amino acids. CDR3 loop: CAISESGGGTDTQYF. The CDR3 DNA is TGTGCCATCAGTGAGTCTGGCGGGGGCACAGATACGCAGTATTTT.

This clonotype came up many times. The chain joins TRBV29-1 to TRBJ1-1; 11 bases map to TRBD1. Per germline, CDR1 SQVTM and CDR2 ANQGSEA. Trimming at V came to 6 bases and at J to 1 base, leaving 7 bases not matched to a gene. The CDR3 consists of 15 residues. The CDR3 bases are TGCAGCGTCAGCGGACAGGGGGCCACGAACACTGAAGCTTTCTTT. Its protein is CSVSGQGATNTEAFF.

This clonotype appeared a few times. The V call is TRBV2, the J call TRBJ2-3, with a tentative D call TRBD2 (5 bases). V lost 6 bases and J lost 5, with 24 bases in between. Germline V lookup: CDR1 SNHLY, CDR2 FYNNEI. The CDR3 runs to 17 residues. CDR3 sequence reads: CASRYTSDGAGGDTQYF. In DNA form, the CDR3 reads TGTGCCAGCAGGTATACTTCCGACGGCGCTGGAGGAGATACGCAGTATTTT.

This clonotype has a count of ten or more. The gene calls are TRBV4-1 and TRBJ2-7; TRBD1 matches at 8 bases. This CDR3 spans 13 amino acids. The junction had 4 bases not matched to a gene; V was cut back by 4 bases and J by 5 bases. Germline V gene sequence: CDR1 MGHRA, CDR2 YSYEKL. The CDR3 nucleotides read TGCGCCAGCAGCCTGGACAGGGTCCACGAGCAGTACTTC. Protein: CASSLDRVHEQYF.

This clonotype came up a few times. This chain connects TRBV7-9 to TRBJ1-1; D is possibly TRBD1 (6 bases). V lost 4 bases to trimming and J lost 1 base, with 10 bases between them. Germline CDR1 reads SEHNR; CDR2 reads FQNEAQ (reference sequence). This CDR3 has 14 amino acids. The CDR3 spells CASSSQQGNTEAFF. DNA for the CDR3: TGTGCCAGCAGCTCCCAACAGGGGAACACTGAAGCTTTCTTT. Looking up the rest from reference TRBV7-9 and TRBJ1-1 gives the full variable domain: DTGVSQNPRHKITKRGQNVTFRCDPISEHNRLYWYRQTLGQGPEFLTYFQNEAQLEKSRLLSDRFSAERPKGSFSTLEIQRTEQGDSAMYLCASSSQQGNTEAFFGQGTRLTVV.

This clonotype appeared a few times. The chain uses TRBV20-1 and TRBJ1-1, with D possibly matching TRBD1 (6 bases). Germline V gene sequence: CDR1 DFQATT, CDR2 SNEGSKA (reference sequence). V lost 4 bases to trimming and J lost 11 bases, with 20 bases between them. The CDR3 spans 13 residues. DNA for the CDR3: TGCAGTGCTACGGACAGAATGGGAGACGACGCTTTCTTT. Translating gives CSATDRMGDDAFF.

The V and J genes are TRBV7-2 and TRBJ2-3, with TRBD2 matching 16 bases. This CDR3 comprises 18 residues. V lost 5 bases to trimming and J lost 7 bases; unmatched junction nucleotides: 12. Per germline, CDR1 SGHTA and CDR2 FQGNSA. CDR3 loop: CASSTGLAGGRPAYTQYF. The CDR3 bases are TGTGCCAGCAGCACGGGACTAGCGGGGGGGCGACCGGCCTATACGCAGTATTTT.

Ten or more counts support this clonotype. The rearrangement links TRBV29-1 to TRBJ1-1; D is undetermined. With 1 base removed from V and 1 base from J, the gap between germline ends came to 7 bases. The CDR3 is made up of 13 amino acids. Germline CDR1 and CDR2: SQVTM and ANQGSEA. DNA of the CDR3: TGCAGCGTTGAAGCCGGGCAGAACACTGAAGCTTTCTTT. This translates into CSVEAGQNTEAFF.

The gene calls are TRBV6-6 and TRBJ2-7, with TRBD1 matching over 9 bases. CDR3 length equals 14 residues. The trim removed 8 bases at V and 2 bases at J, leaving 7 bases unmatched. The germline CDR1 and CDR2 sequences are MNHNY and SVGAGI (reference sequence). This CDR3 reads CASGGTGSAYEQYF. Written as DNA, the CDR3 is TGTGCCAGCGGGGGGACAGGGTCGGCCTACGAGCAGTACTTC.

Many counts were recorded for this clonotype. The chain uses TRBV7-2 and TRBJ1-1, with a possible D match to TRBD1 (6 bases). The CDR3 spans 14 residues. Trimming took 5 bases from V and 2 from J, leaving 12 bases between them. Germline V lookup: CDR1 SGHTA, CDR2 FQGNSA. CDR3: CASSPQGPNTEAFF. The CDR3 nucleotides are TGTGCCAGCAGCCCCCAGGGGCCCAACACTGAAGCTTTCTTT.

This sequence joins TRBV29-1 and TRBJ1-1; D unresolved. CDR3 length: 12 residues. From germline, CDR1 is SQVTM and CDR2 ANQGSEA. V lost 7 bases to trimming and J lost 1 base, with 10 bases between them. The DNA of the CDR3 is TGCAGCGCCGGTGGCTCGAACACTGAAGCTTTCTTT. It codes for CSAGGSNTEAFF. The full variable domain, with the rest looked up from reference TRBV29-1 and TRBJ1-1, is SAVISQKPSRDICQRGTSLTIQCQVDSQVTMMFWYRQQPGQSLTLIATANQGSEATYESGFVIDKFPISRPNLTFSTLTVSNMSPEDSSIYLCSAGGSNTEAFFGQGTRLTVV.

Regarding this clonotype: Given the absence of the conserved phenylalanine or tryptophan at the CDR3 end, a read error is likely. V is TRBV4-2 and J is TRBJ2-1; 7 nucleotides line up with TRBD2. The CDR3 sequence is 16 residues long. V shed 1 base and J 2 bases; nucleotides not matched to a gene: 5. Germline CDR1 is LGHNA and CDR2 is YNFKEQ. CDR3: CASSQGRDYPYNEQFL. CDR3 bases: TGTGCCAGCAGCCAAGGTCGGGACTACCCCTACAATGAGCAGTTCCTC.

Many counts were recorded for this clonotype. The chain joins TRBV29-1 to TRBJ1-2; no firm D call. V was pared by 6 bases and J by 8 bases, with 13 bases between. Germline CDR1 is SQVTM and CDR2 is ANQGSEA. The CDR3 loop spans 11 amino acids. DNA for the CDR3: TGCAGCGTCGTTTGGAGTAAAGGCTACACCTTC. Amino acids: CSVVWSKGYTF.

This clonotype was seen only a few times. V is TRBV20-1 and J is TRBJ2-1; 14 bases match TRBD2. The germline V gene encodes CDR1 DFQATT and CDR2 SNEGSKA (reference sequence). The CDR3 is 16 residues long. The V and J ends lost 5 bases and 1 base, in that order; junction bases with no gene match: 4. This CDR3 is CSAAGLAGVSYNEQFF. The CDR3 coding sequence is TGCAGTGCTGCGGGACTAGCGGGGGTTTCCTACAATGAGCAGTTCTTC.

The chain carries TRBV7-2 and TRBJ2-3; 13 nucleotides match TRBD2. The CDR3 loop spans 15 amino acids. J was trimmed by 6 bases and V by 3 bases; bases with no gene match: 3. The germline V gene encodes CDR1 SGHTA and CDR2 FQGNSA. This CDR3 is CASSFTSGGADTQYF. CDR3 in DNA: TGTGCCAGCAGCTTCACTAGCGGGGGGGCCGATACGCAGTATTTT.